This is a list of T cell receptor beta chains from one sample in a study of T-cell memory formation after mild COVID-19. Each CDR3 protein is one row after TCRdb ran MiXCR on the 5' RACE reads. The sample has a few hundred thousand distinct CDR3 sequences; roughly 19% are singletons. Sequencing input: PBMCs or a T cell subset sorted from them (not recorded which). The receptors were gathered from a man between 18 and 29 years old who had mild COVID-19 (a few samples of this study predate the infection). Cell type and time point are not known. Both conserved end residues are part of each CDR3. Each record gives: clone size, V gene, J gene, D gene, CDR3 DNA, CDR3 protein. The D gene is left open where the match is weak. The size entry is marked missing in some rows and otherwise reads once, few, many or a size class.

clone size: .; V gene: TRBV20-1; J gene: TRBJ2-3; D gene: TRBD1; CDR3 DNA: TGCAGTGCGAAGGACAGGGGGCCAGATACGCAGTATTTT; CDR3 protein: CSAKDRGPDTQYF
clone size: few; V gene: TRBV2; J gene: TRBJ2-1; D gene: .; CDR3 DNA: TGTGCCAGCAGTGAAGCGGACTTAGGGGTCCAGTTCTTC; CDR3 protein: CASSEADLGVQFF
clone size: few; V gene: TRBV4-3; J gene: TRBJ1-5; D gene: .; CDR3 DNA: TGCGCCAGCAGCCAAGATGAGTACGGGGGGGAAGGTCAGCCCCAGCATTTT; CDR3 protein: CASSQDEYGGEGQPQHF
clone size: .; V gene: TRBV6-2/TRBV6-3; J gene: TRBJ1-2; D gene: .; CDR3 DNA: TGTGCCAGCAAGTCGTGGGGCTACACCTTC; CDR3 protein: CASKSWGYTF
clone size: .; V gene: TRBV7-9; J gene: TRBJ2-3; D gene: .; CDR3 DNA: TGTGCCAGCAGCCTACAGGGGAGGGCGAACACAGATACGCAGTATTTT; CDR3 protein: CASSLQGRANTDTQYF
clone size: .; V gene: TRBV7-7; J gene: TRBJ2-7; D gene: TRBD1; CDR3 DNA: TGTGCCAGCAGCTTAGGCGGGACAGGGGATTATGAGCAGTACTTC; CDR3 protein: CASSLGGTGDYEQYF
clone size: .; V gene: TRBV27; J gene: TRBJ1-4; D gene: .; CDR3 DNA: TGTGCCAGCAGTTTATCATCACAGGGCAATGAAAAACTGTTTTTT; CDR3 protein: CASSLSSQGNEKLFF
clone size: .; V gene: TRBV4-3; J gene: TRBJ1-5; D gene: .; CDR3 DNA: TGCGCCAGCAGCCAATTCACGGATCAGCCCCAGCATTTT; CDR3 protein: CASSQFTDQPQHF
clone size: .; V gene: TRBV4-2; J gene: TRBJ2-2; D gene: .; CDR3 DNA: TGTGCCAGCAGCCAAGGGGCTAGCCCCACCGGGGAGCTGTTTTTT; CDR3 protein: CASSQGASPTGELFF
clone size: .; V gene: TRBV30; J gene: TRBJ1-1; D gene: .; CDR3 DNA: TGTGCCTGGACAAGGGAGGGGAACACTGAAGCTTTCTTT; CDR3 protein: CAWTREGNTEAFF
clone size: many; V gene: TRBV6-4; J gene: TRBJ2-3; D gene: .; CDR3 DNA: TGTGCCAGCAGTGACGGGGGGGCCTCAGATACGCAGTATTTT; CDR3 protein: CASSDGGASDTQYF
clone size: few; V gene: TRBV6-5; J gene: TRBJ2-3; D gene: .; CDR3 DNA: TGTGCCATCGCCAGGGCATTTACTGATACGCAGTATTTT; CDR3 protein: CAIARAFTDTQYF
clone size: .; V gene: TRBV3-1; J gene: TRBJ1-1; D gene: .; CDR3 DNA: TGTGCCAGCAGCTTCTCAATTACGGAACAGCTGAACACTGAAGCTTTCTTT; CDR3 protein: CASSFSITEQLNTEAFF
clone size: .; V gene: TRBV7-2; J gene: TRBJ2-1; D gene: .; CDR3 DNA: TGTGCCAGCAGCCGCTATCTGCCCCAAGTCTTGTTCTTC; CDR3 protein: CASSRYLPQVLFF
clone size: .; V gene: TRBV11-2; J gene: TRBJ2-3; D gene: .; CDR3 DNA: TGTGCCAGCAGCTTATTCTTTAGCGCAGATACGCAGTATTTT; CDR3 protein: CASSLFFSADTQYF
clone size: .; V gene: TRBV10-3; J gene: TRBJ2-7; D gene: .; CDR3 DNA: TGTGCCATCAGTGGGACGGGTTCCTACGAGCAGTACTTC; CDR3 protein: CAISGTGSYEQYF
clone size: .; V gene: TRBV18; J gene: TRBJ2-1; D gene: .; CDR3 DNA: TGTGCCAGCTCACCAAGGGGGACTAATGAGCAGTTCTTC; CDR3 protein: CASSPRGTNEQFF
clone size: .; V gene: TRBV7-2; J gene: TRBJ2-7; D gene: TRBD1; CDR3 DNA: TGTGCCAGCAGCTTAGCGGGACAGTGGTCGGGTGGGCAGTACTTC; CDR3 protein: CASSLAGQWSGGQYF
clone size: few; V gene: TRBV15; J gene: TRBJ1-5; D gene: .; CDR3 DNA: TGTGCCACCAGCAGTATCCCCCGACAGACGAGGGAACAGCCCCAGCATTTT; CDR3 protein: CATSSIPRQTREQPQHF
clone size: .; V gene: TRBV6-6; J gene: TRBJ2-1; D gene: .; CDR3 DNA: TGTGCCAGCAGTTACTCGCCGATGCAGCAGTTCTTC; CDR3 protein: CASSYSPMQQFF
clone size: .; V gene: TRBV5-1; J gene: TRBJ1-4; D gene: TRBD1; CDR3 DNA: TGCGCCAGCAAGGACAGGGCTGGAGAAAAACTGTTTTTT; CDR3 protein: CASKDRAGEKLFF
clone size: many; V gene: TRBV11-3; J gene: TRBJ2-2; D gene: .; CDR3 DNA: TGTGCCAGCAGCTCGGGGAACACCGGGGAGCTGTTTTTT; CDR3 protein: CASSSGNTGELFF
clone size: few; V gene: TRBV4-2; J gene: TRBJ2-3; D gene: .; CDR3 DNA: TGTGCCAGCAGCCAGGAATCCCTGGGCGCAGATACGCAGTATTTT; CDR3 protein: CASSQESLGADTQYF
clone size: .; V gene: TRBV27; J gene: TRBJ2-7; D gene: .; CDR3 DNA: TGTGCCATCGATCGGGGTTACGAGCAGTACTTC; CDR3 protein: CAIDRGYEQYF
clone size: .; V gene: TRBV6-5; J gene: TRBJ2-5; D gene: .; CDR3 DNA: TGTGCCAGCAGTTACGAGGGGGAGACCCAGTACTTC; CDR3 protein: CASSYEGETQYF
clone size: .; V gene: TRBV4-1; J gene: TRBJ2-5; D gene: TRBD2; CDR3 DNA: TGCGCCAGCAGCCCATTGCTAGCGGGGGGAAAGACCCAGTACTTC; CDR3 protein: CASSPLLAGGKTQYF